The 9 T cell receptor beta chains given below trace back to one sample, sequenced in a study of OX40 agonist ivuxolimab in advanced cancers. Generated by immunoSEQ multiplex PCR, the TCRdb table keeps only in-frame clones and is missing some. Of some 60,000 clones listed, around 93% are singletons. The sample was CD4+ or CD8+ T cells sorted from blood, taken in a trial of the OX40 agonist ivuxolimab. The receptors shown here come from an adult with an advanced solid tumor such as melanoma, head and neck, liver or kidney cancer.

This clone was counted once. The gene calls are TRBV4-1 and TRBJ1-1; D uncertain. Germline CDR1 MGHRA, CDR2 YSYEKL. Trimming stripped 0 bases from V and 0 bases from J, with 8 bases between. The length of the CDR3 is 15 residues. Written as DNA, the CDR3 is TGCGCCAGCAGCCAAGAAGAACGGATGAACACTGAAGCTTTCTTT. Its translation is CASSQEERMNTEAFF.

The genes are TRBV27 and TRBJ2-3; possible D gene TRBD2, 5 bases. With 2 bases removed from V and 4 bases from J, the gap between germline ends came to 7 bases. The CDR3 runs 13 residues. Germline V gene sequence: CDR1 MNHEY, CDR2 SMNVEV (reference sequence). CDR3 DNA sequence: TGTGCCAGCAGTTTACGGGGAGCAGATACGCAGTATTTT. Its protein product is CASSLRGADTQYF.

J is TRBJ2-1 and V is TRBV11-2, with D possibly being TRBD1 (5 bases). V dropped 2 bases and J dropped 9 bases, with 11 bases sitting between them. CDR3 length: 13 amino acids. CDR1 is SGHAT, CDR2 FQNNGV, per germline. The CDR3 region has the DNA TGTGCCAGCAGCTTACAGGGTGCAAGTGAGCAGTTCTTC. Amino acids: CASSLQGASEQFF.

J is TRBJ2-1 and V is TRBV27; possibly TRBD1 for D (6 bases). The CDR3 runs to 15 residues. Germline CDR1 reads MNHEY; CDR2 reads SMNVEV (reference sequence). With 6 bases removed from V and 4 bases from J, the gap between germline ends came to 16 bases. This chain's CDR3 is CASRLQGNEYNEQFF. The CDR3, as DNA: TGTGCCAGCAGACTTCAGGGGAATGAGTACAATGAGCAGTTCTTC.

Only one count was recorded for this clone. The chain is built from TRBV6-5 and TRBJ2-2, with TRBD1 identical over 8 bases. V dropped 3 bases and J dropped 4; count of bases not matched to a gene: 4. Per the germline V gene, CDR1 is MNHEY and CDR2 is SVGAGI. The CDR3 consists of 15 residues. The CDR3 DNA reads as TGTGCCAGCAGTTATTTGGGACAGGCCACCGGGGAGCTGTTTTTT. Translated, it gives CASSYLGQATGELFF.

The rearrangement links TRBV21-1 to TRBJ2-7; the table's D gene call, TRBD1, was not cross checked with the DNA. TRBV21-1 is annotated as a pseudogene. The CDR3 runs to 14 residues. This CDR3 is CASSKGLLPYEQYF. The CDR3 DNA reads TGTGCCAGCAGCAAGGGGCTCCTTCCCTACGAGCAGTACTTC.

This chain joins TRBV5-6 and TRBJ2-5; D possibly corresponds to TRBD2 (6 bases). The CDR3 contains 18 residues. In germline, CDR1 is SGHDT, CDR2 YYEEEE. The V and J ends lost 0 bases and 5 bases respectively, with 23 bases between them. CDR3 nucleotide sequence: TGTGCCAGCAGCTTGGCCATGGGTCTGATCACGGGAGCGGAGACCCAGTACTTC. This sequence encodes CASSLAMGLITGAETQYF. The full variable domain, its missing parts supplied by reference TRBV5-6 and TRBJ2-5, is DAGVTQSPTHLIKTRGQQVTLRCSPKSGHDTVSWYQQALGQGPQFIFQYYEEEERQRGNFPDRFSGHQFPNYSSELNVNALLLGDSALYLCASSLAMGLITGAETQYFGPGTRLLVL.

The chain employs TRBV15 and TRBJ2-1; TRBD2 matches at 9 bases. Germline lookup yields CDR1 LNHNV and CDR2 YYDKDF (reference sequence). The CDR3 extends over 15 amino acids. The V gene end was trimmed by 3 bases and the J gene end by 3 bases; junction bases not matched to a gene: 3. CDR3 coding DNA: TGTGCCACCAGCAGGGAACTAGCGGGCTACAATGAGCAGTTCTTC. Amino acid sequence: CATSRELAGYNEQFF. Supplemented by reference TRBV15 and TRBJ2-1, the full variable domain reads DAMVIQNPRYQVTQFGKPVTLSCSQTLNHNVMYWYQQKSSQAPKLLFHYYDKDFNNEADTPDNFQSRRPNTSFCFLDIRSPGLGDTAMYLCATSRELAGYNEQFFGPGTRLTVL.

This chain joins TRBV4-3 and TRBJ2-1; 14 bases are a match to TRBD2. J gave up 6 bases and V 0 bases, and 10 bases lay outside the gene matches. Germline V gene lookup returns CDR1 LGHNA and CDR2 YSLEER. The CDR3 is made up of 19 amino acids. CDR3 bases: TGCGCCAGCAGCCAAGAAAGACTAGCGGGAGGGAGATTGGGCAATGAGCAGTTCTTC. Its translation: CASSQERLAGGRLGNEQFF.